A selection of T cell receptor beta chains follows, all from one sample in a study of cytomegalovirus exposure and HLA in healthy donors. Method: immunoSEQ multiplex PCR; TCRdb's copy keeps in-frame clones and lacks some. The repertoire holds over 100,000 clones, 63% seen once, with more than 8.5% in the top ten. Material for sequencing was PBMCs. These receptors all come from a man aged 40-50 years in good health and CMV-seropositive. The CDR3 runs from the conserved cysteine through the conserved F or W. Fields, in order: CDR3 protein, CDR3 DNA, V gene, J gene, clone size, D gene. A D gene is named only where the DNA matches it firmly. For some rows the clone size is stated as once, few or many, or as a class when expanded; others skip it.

CSALIRQGNQPQHF	TGCAGCGCTCTGATCAGACAGGGGAATCAGCCCCAGCATTTT	TRBV29-1	TRBJ1-5	.	TRBD1
CASGLPPGLRGYTF	TGTGCTAGTGGTTTGCCCCCAGGGTTGCGAGGCTACACCTTC	TRBV12-5	TRBJ1-2	.	.
CASGPGWNTEAFF	TGCGCCAGCGGTCCGGGATGGAACACTGAAGCTTTCTTT	TRBV5-1	TRBJ1-1	.	.
CASKPWGLAGGPDTQYF	TGTGCCAGTAAACCCTGGGGACTAGCGGGAGGGCCAGATACGCAGTATTTT	TRBV19	TRBJ2-3	.	TRBD2
CASGLQEQTEAFF	TGTGCCAGCGGCTTACAGGAACAGACTGAAGCTTTCTTT	TRBV7-2	TRBJ1-1	.	.
CASRRDSLWELFF	TGTGCCAGCAGGAGGGACAGTCTCTGGGAGCTGTTTTTT	TRBV6-1	TRBJ2-2	few	TRBD1
CASSLRFNSYNEQFF	TGTGCCAGCAGCTTGAGATTCAACTCCTACAATGAGCAGTTCTTC	TRBV11-3	TRBJ2-1	.	.
CASSGGTSGRPGTTDTQYF	TGTGCCAGCAGTGGCGGGACTAGCGGGAGGCCCGGGACGACAGATACGCAGTATTTT	TRBV6-4	TRBJ2-3	.	TRBD2
CASSQTKTVRIPQPQHF	TGTGCCAGCAGCCAGACCAAGACAGTAAGAATCCCTCAGCCCCAGCATTTT	TRBV4-2	TRBJ1-5	.	.
CASSYGTSYEQYF	TGTGCCAGCTCCTACGGGACTTCCTACGAGCAGTACTTC	TRBV2	TRBJ2-7	.	.
CASSLSPTADGYTF	TGTGCCAGCAGTTTATCCCCTACGGCGGATGGCTACACCTTC	TRBV27	TRBJ1-2	.	.
CASSRLGLAGGPSTGELFF	TGTGCCAGCAGTCGACTGGGACTAGCGGGAGGGCCGAGCACCGGGGAGCTGTTTTTT	TRBV28	TRBJ2-2	.	TRBD2